This passage covers 15 T cell receptor beta chains from one sample sequenced in a study of technical replicates of blood from a few donors. Clones were read by immunoSEQ multiplex PCR, and TCRdb kept only the in-frame ones, dropping some. This repertoire shows more than 65,000 clones, approximately 96% found once; its top ten account for 0.36%. The sequencing sample was made of T cells isolated from PBMCs. The receptor set was obtained from a human donor in good health.

The chain couples TRBV5-4 to TRBJ2-3; perhaps TRBD2 as D (5 bases). The CDR3 loop spans 16 amino acids. The germline V gene has CDR1 SGHNT and CDR2 YYREEE (reference sequence). V was trimmed by 0 bases and J by 1 base, leaving 12 bases between them. DNA of the CDR3: TGTGCCAGCAGCTTGGCGGAGGCGATGGGCACAGATACGCAGTATTTT. Amino acids: CASSLAEAMGTDTQYF.

V gene TRBV4-3 combines with J gene TRBJ1-1; D call uncertain. CDR3 length: 14 amino acids. The germline V and J ends were trimmed by 0 bases and 5 bases, with 10 bases remaining between them. In germline, CDR1 is LGHNA, CDR2 YSLEER. The CDR3 nucleotides read TGCGCCAGCAGCCAAGAATATGGAGAAACTGAAGCTTTCTTT. It specifies CASSQEYGETEAFF.

V is TRBV10-3 and J is TRBJ2-1; 8 bases line up with TRBD1. J was trimmed by 7 bases and V by 6 bases; bases with no gene match: 8. CDR3 length: 14 residues. Germline-derived CDR1 and CDR2 are ENHRY and SYGVKD. CDR3 DNA sequence: TGTGCCATCAGCCCCGGGACAGGTACAAATGAGCAGTTCTTC. Protein: CAISPGTGTNEQFF.

The chain couples TRBV9 to TRBJ1-2; the D is unclear. V lost 0 bases to trimming and J lost 2 bases, with 5 bases between them. The CDR3 runs to 13 residues. Germline values: CDR1 SGDLS, CDR2 YYNGEE. The CDR3 spells CASSVDRNYGYTF. CDR3 nucleotides: TGTGCCAGCAGCGTAGACAGAAACTATGGCTACACCTTC.

The gene calls are TRBV7-8 and TRBJ2-7; 7 nucleotides agree with TRBD2. V lost 4 bases and J lost 1; bases outside the gene matches: 7. This CDR3 is built from 15 residues. Germline loops: CDR1 SGHVS, CDR2 FQNEAQ. The CDR3 DNA reads as TGTGCCAGCAGCTCATTCCCGCGGGAGTCCTACGAGCAGTACTTC. Residues: CASSSFPRESYEQYF.

The chain employs TRBV19 and TRBJ1-1, with a weak D call TRBD1 (5 bases). Germline CDR1 LNHDA, CDR2 SQIVND (reference sequence). Trimming cost V 6 bases and J 0 bases, with 14 bases left between them. The CDR3 spans 15 residues. The CDR3 is CASSSKGKVNTEAFF. The CDR3 DNA reads as TGTGCCAGTAGCAGCAAGGGGAAGGTGAACACTGAAGCTTTCTTT.

This sequence joins TRBV14 and TRBJ2-7, with D unclear. V was clipped by 6 bases and J by 0 bases, with 9 bases between them. This CDR3 has 13 amino acids. The germline gives CDR1 SGHDN, CDR2 FVKESK. The CDR3 protein is CASRSGSSYEQYF. CDR3 sequence (DNA): TGTGCCAGCAGGTCAGGCAGCTCCTACGAGCAGTACTTC.

V and J are TRBV25-1 and TRBJ2-5; tentative D call: TRBD1 (5 bases). The germline V gene encodes CDR1 MGHDK and CDR2 SYGVNS. The CDR3 has 12 residues. V was cut by 5 bases and J by 8 bases, with 12 bases left in between. In DNA, the CDR3 is TGTGCCAGCAGTCAGGGTTTAGGAACCCAGTACTTC. Translating it yields CASSQGLGTQYF.

The J gene is TRBJ2-7, the V gene TRBV5-8, with D unclear. From germline, CDR1 is SGHTS and CDR2 YDEGEE. Trimming left V 4 bases short and J 0 bases short, with 5 bases between. CDR3 length: 12 residues. CDR3 in amino acids: CASSPSSYEQYF. CDR3 DNA sequence: TGTGCCAGCAGCCCCAGCTCCTACGAGCAGTACTTC.

The V and J genes are TRBV19 and TRBJ2-2, with unresolved D. Germline V CDR1 and CDR2: LNHDA, SQIVND (reference sequence). The CDR3 is made up of 15 amino acids. V gave up 3 bases and J gave up 0 bases, with 8 bases separating them. The CDR3 is CASSISSSNTGELFF. In DNA form, the CDR3 reads TGTGCCAGTAGTATCTCCAGTTCGAACACCGGGGAGCTGTTTTTT.

The V call is TRBV6-6, the J call TRBJ2-4; the match to TRBD1 covers 7 bases. The V gene end was trimmed by 10 bases and the J gene end by 1 base; junction bases not matched to a gene: 13. Germline-derived CDR1 and CDR2 are MNHNY and SVGAGI (reference sequence). CDR3 size: 16 residues. CDR3 protein: CATANDREGAKNIQYF. The CDR3 DNA reads as TGTGCCACCGCTAACGACAGGGAAGGGGCCAAAAACATTCAGTACTTC.

V usage is TRBV11-2 and J usage is TRBJ2-7, with a tentative D call TRBD1 (6 bases). CDR3 length equals 13 residues. Trimming removed 5 bases at V and 3 bases at J, with 11 bases between. From germline, CDR1 is SGHAT and CDR2 FQNNGV. CDR3 amino acids: CASSTPRGYEQYF. The DNA for the CDR3 is TGTGCCAGCAGCACCCCCAGGGGCTACGAGCAGTACTTC.

In nucleotides, the CDR3 is TGTGCCAGCAGCTACGGGAACACAGAGACCCAGTACTTC. Translating gives CASSYGNTETQYF. The gene calls are TRBV7-9 and TRBJ2-5; the D gene is possibly TRBD2 (5 bases). CDR3 size: 13 residues. Germline CDR1 reads SEHNR; CDR2 reads FQNEAQ (reference sequence). The V end was cut by 4 bases, the J end by 4 bases, with 10 bases between.

This clone was seen just once. This rearrangement joins TRBV10-3 to TRBJ1-5, with D possibly matching TRBD1 (5 bases). Germline CDR1 reads ENHRY; CDR2 reads SYGVKD. Trimming shortened V by 3 bases and J by 1 base, and 7 bases separated the two germline ends. The CDR3 sequence is 14 residues long. The DNA of the CDR3 is TGTGCCATCAGTGAACAGGAGAGCAATCAGCCCCAGCATTTT. This codes for CAISEQESNQPQHF.

This clone has only one observation. The chain couples TRBV25-1 to TRBJ1-5; D possibly corresponds to TRBD1 (5 bases). V was cut by 0 bases and J by 0 bases, with 9 bases left in between. Germline CDR1 is MGHDK and CDR2 is SYGVNS. The CDR3 spans 16 residues. The CDR3 DNA follows: TGTGCCAGCAGTGAATATTGGACACATAGCAATCAGCCCCAGCATTTT. As protein: CASSEYWTHSNQPQHF.